The rows below give T cell receptor beta chains drawn from one sample of a study of OX40 agonist ivuxolimab in advanced cancers. Data came from immunoSEQ multiplex PCR; TCRdb stores just in-frame clones and leaves some out. The sample includes roughly 70,000 clones, roughly nine tenths seen only once; the top ten take around 0.65%. Source: CD4+ or CD8+ T cells sorted from blood, taken in a trial of the OX40 agonist ivuxolimab. Source of these receptors: an adult with an advanced solid tumor such as melanoma, head and neck, liver or kidney cancer. The CDR3 runs from the conserved cysteine through the conserved F or W. Each record gives: CDR3 length, clone size, V gene, J gene, D gene, CDR3 protein, CDR3 DNA. D genes are given only for firm matches. A row's size may be missing; if present it is once, few, many or a size class.

cdr3_length: 12
clone_size: -
v_call: TRBV6-5
j_call: TRBJ2-7
d_call: -
cdr3_aa: CASTLEGYEQYF
cdr3_nt: TGTGCCAGCACTCTGGAGGGCTACGAGCAGTACTTC

cdr3_length: 16
clone_size: -
v_call: TRBV12-1
j_call: TRBJ1-2
d_call: -
cdr3_aa: CATARHGGEKNYGYTF
cdr3_nt: TGTGCCACGGCACGGCACGGGGGGGAGAAAAACTATGGCTACACCTTC

cdr3_length: 13
clone_size: -
v_call: TRBV7-9
j_call: TRBJ2-3
d_call: TRBD2
cdr3_aa: CASSFSGRDTQYF
cdr3_nt: TGTGCCAGCAGCTTCAGCGGGAGGGATACGCAGTATTTT

cdr3_length: 13
clone_size: -
v_call: TRBV5-6
j_call: TRBJ1-4
d_call: -
cdr3_aa: CASTSGLHEKLFF
cdr3_nt: TGTGCCAGCACCTCGGGGTTACATGAAAAACTGTTTTTT

cdr3_length: 18
clone_size: -
v_call: TRBV19
j_call: TRBJ2-6
d_call: TRBD2
cdr3_aa: CASSIRAAGRAGANVLTF
cdr3_nt: TGTGCCAGTAGTATAAGGGCCGCAGGGAGGGCTGGGGCCAACGTCCTGACTTTC

cdr3_length: 11
clone_size: -
v_call: TRBV7-9
j_call: TRBJ2-7
d_call: -
cdr3_aa: CASSPLNEQYF
cdr3_nt: TGTGCCAGCAGCCCCCTAAACGAGCAGTACTTC

cdr3_length: 14
clone_size: -
v_call: TRBV6-5
j_call: TRBJ2-7
d_call: -
cdr3_aa: CASSYGAGKNEQYF
cdr3_nt: TGTGCCAGCAGTTACGGGGCAGGGAAGAACGAGCAGTACTTC

cdr3_length: 18
clone_size: -
v_call: TRBV27
j_call: TRBJ1-1
d_call: TRBD1
cdr3_aa: CASSPLLGYRGLNTEAFF
cdr3_nt: TGTGCCAGCAGTCCCCTTTTGGGGTACAGGGGCTTGAACACTGAAGCTTTCTTT

cdr3_length: 15
clone_size: -
v_call: TRBV5-1
j_call: TRBJ2-2
d_call: TRBD2
cdr3_aa: CASSRSGTNTGELFF
cdr3_nt: TGCGCCAGCAGCAGGAGCGGGACGAACACCGGGGAGCTGTTTTTT

cdr3_length: 15
clone_size: -
v_call: TRBV11-2
j_call: TRBJ2-7
d_call: TRBD2
cdr3_aa: CASSLVAGGSYEQYF
cdr3_nt: TGTGCCAGCAGCTTAGTTGCCGGGGGGAGCTACGAGCAGTACTTC

cdr3_length: 14
clone_size: -
v_call: TRBV5-8
j_call: TRBJ2-3
d_call: -
cdr3_aa: CASSLLTGLDTQYF
cdr3_nt: TGTGCCAGCAGCTTGTTGACAGGTTTAGATACGCAGTATTTT

cdr3_length: 13
clone_size: -
v_call: TRBV6-6
j_call: TRBJ1-1
d_call: -
cdr3_aa: CASSPDENTEAFF
cdr3_nt: TGTGCCAGCAGCCCGGACGAGAACACTGAAGCTTTCTTT

cdr3_length: 14
clone_size: -
v_call: TRBV28
j_call: TRBJ2-5
d_call: -
cdr3_aa: CASSKGGDQETQYF
cdr3_nt: TGTGCCAGCAGTAAAGGTGGGGACCAAGAGACCCAGTACTTC

cdr3_length: 14
clone_size: -
v_call: TRBV19
j_call: TRBJ2-5
d_call: -
cdr3_aa: CATSRDSPGETQYF
cdr3_nt: TGTGCCACCTCCCGGGACTCCCCGGGTGAGACCCAGTACTTC

cdr3_length: 16
clone_size: -
v_call: TRBV5-1
j_call: TRBJ1-4
d_call: -
cdr3_aa: CASSLLGGGYNEKLFF
cdr3_nt: TGCGCCAGCAGCTTGTTGGGCGGGGGTTACAATGAAAAACTGTTTTTT

cdr3_length: 14
clone_size: -
v_call: TRBV11-2
j_call: TRBJ2-7
d_call: TRBD1
cdr3_aa: CASSPGQGIYEQYF
cdr3_nt: TGTGCCAGCAGCCCGGGACAGGGGATCTACGAGCAGTACTTC

cdr3_length: 13
clone_size: -
v_call: TRBV6-1
j_call: TRBJ2-5
d_call: -
cdr3_aa: CASRVPNQETQYF
cdr3_nt: TGTGCCAGCAGGGTACCAAATCAAGAGACCCAGTACTTC

cdr3_length: 15
clone_size: once
v_call: TRBV4-1
j_call: TRBJ1-6
d_call: -
cdr3_aa: CASSQTRTPGSPLHF
cdr3_nt: TGCGCCAGCAGCCAAACAAGGACGCCGGGTTCACCCCTCCACTTT

cdr3_length: 15
clone_size: once
v_call: TRBV15
j_call: TRBJ1-1
d_call: -
cdr3_aa: CATSREGSRSAEAFF
cdr3_nt: TGTGCCACCAGCAGAGAGGGTTCCCGGTCCGCTGAAGCTTTCTTT

cdr3_length: 15
clone_size: -
v_call: TRBV11-3
j_call: TRBJ1-3
d_call: -
cdr3_aa: CASSSTTGSGNTIYF
cdr3_nt: TGTGCCAGCAGCTCAACTACAGGGTCTGGAAACACCATATATTTT

cdr3_length: 12
clone_size: -
v_call: TRBV6-1
j_call: TRBJ2-1
d_call: -
cdr3_aa: CASSFSVYEQFF
cdr3_nt: TGTGCCAGCAGCTTTAGTGTCTATGAGCAGTTCTTC

cdr3_length: 15
clone_size: -
v_call: TRBV7-9
j_call: TRBJ2-7
d_call: TRBD2
cdr3_aa: CASSLEGSGSNEQYF
cdr3_nt: TGTGCCAGCAGCTTAGAGGGTAGCGGGAGTAACGAGCAGTACTTC

cdr3_length: 15
clone_size: -
v_call: TRBV5-4
j_call: TRBJ2-7
d_call: -
cdr3_aa: CASSSGRTVDYEQYF
cdr3_nt: TGTGCCAGCAGTTCTGGCAGGACGGTCGACTACGAGCAGTACTTC

cdr3_length: 13
clone_size: once
v_call: TRBV30
j_call: TRBJ2-7
d_call: -
cdr3_aa: CAWSVLEGGEQYF
cdr3_nt: TGTGCCTGGAGTGTACTAGAGGGAGGCGAGCAGTACTTC

cdr3_length: 15
clone_size: few
v_call: TRBV18
j_call: TRBJ2-2
d_call: TRBD1
cdr3_aa: CASAPGTGGTGELFF
cdr3_nt: TGTGCCAGCGCCCCCGGGACAGGGGGCACCGGGGAGCTGTTTTTT

cdr3_length: 15
clone_size: -
v_call: TRBV6-1
j_call: TRBJ2-2
d_call: TRBD1
cdr3_aa: CASSQGQGNTGELFF
cdr3_nt: TGTGCCAGCAGCCAGGGACAGGGGAACACCGGGGAGCTGTTTTTT

cdr3_length: 15
clone_size: -
v_call: TRBV6-6
j_call: TRBJ2-1
d_call: -
cdr3_aa: CASTQTPSSYNEQFF
cdr3_nt: TGTGCCAGCACCCAGACCCCCTCCTCCTACAATGAGCAGTTCTTC

cdr3_length: 11
clone_size: -
v_call: TRBV11-2
j_call: TRBJ2-3
d_call: -
cdr3_aa: CASSKRDTQYF
cdr3_nt: TGTGCCAGCAGCAAGAGGGATACGCAGTATTTT

cdr3_length: 13
clone_size: -
v_call: TRBV2
j_call: TRBJ2-1
d_call: -
cdr3_aa: CASRTGVTAEQFF
cdr3_nt: TGTGCCAGCAGGACGGGAGTAACGGCTGAGCAGTTCTTC

cdr3_length: 14
clone_size: once
v_call: TRBV14
j_call: TRBJ2-5
d_call: -
cdr3_aa: CASSQVGGAETQYF
cdr3_nt: TGTGCCAGCAGCCAAGTCGGGGGCGCGGAGACCCAGTACTTC

cdr3_length: 11
clone_size: once
v_call: TRBV30
j_call: TRBJ1-2
d_call: -
cdr3_aa: CARDGVYGYTF
cdr3_nt: TGTGCCCGGGATGGAGTCTATGGCTACACCTTC

cdr3_length: 16
clone_size: -
v_call: TRBV4-2
j_call: TRBJ2-2
d_call: -
cdr3_aa: CASSPKITQPGGELFF
cdr3_nt: TGTGCCAGCAGCCCCAAGATTACACAACCGGGGGGGGAGCTGTTTTTT

cdr3_length: 12
clone_size: -
v_call: TRBV7-9
j_call: TRBJ2-7
d_call: -
cdr3_aa: CASSLERYEQYF
cdr3_nt: TGTGCCAGCAGCTTAGAAAGGTACGAGCAGTACTTC

cdr3_length: 14
clone_size: -
v_call: TRBV7-2
j_call: TRBJ1-1
d_call: -
cdr3_aa: CASSPPSRHTEAFF
cdr3_nt: TGTGCCAGCAGCCCCCCGTCCAGGCACACTGAAGCTTTCTTT

cdr3_length: 15
clone_size: -
v_call: TRBV6-1
j_call: TRBJ2-1
d_call: TRBD1
cdr3_aa: CASSLTGGEFDEQFF
cdr3_nt: TGTGCCAGCAGCCTAACAGGGGGCGAGTTTGATGAGCAGTTCTTC

cdr3_length: 12
clone_size: -
v_call: TRBV2
j_call: TRBJ1-3
d_call: TRBD1
cdr3_aa: CASSDRGNTIYF
cdr3_nt: TGTGCCAGCAGTGACAGGGGGAACACCATATATTTT

cdr3_length: 14
clone_size: -
v_call: TRBV11-1
j_call: TRBJ2-7
d_call: TRBD2
cdr3_aa: CASSLGRGAYEQYF
cdr3_nt: TGTGCCAGCAGCTTAGGGCGGGGGGCCTACGAGCAGTACTTC

cdr3_length: 14
clone_size: once
v_call: TRBV7-9
j_call: TRBJ2-5
d_call: TRBD1
cdr3_aa: CASSPDRGQETQYF
cdr3_nt: TGTGCCAGCAGCCCGGACAGGGGGCAAGAGACCCAGTACTTC